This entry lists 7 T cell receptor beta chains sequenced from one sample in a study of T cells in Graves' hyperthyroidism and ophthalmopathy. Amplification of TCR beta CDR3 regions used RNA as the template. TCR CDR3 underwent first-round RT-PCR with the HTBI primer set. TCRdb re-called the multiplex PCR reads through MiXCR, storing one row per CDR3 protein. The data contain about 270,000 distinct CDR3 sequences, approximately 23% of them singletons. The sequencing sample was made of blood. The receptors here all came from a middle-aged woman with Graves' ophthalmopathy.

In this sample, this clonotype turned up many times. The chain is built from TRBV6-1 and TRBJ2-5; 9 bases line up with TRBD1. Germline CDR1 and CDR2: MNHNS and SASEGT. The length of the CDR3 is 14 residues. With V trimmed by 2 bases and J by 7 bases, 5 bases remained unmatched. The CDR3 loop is CASSETGGPGTQYF. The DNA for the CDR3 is TGTGCCAGCAGTGAAACAGGGGGCCCCGGGACCCAGTACTTC.

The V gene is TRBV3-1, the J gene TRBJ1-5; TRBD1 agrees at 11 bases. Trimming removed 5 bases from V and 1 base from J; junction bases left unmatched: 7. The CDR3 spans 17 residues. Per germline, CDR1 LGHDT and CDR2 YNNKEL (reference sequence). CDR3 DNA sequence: TGTGCCAGCAGCTCAGGGACAGGGGGTTGGAGCAATCAGCCCCAGCATTTT. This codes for CASSSGTGGWSNQPQHF.

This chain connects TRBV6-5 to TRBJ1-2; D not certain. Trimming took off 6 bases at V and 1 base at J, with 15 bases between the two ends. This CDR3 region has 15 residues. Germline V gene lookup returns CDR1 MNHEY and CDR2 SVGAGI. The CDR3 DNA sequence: TGTGCCAGCAGCCTATCGAGGTGGCTTAACTATGGCTACACCTTC. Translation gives CASSLSRWLNYGYTF.

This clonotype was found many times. This chain's CDR3 is CATQGTNSYEQYF. The CDR3, as DNA: TGTGCCACACAGGGGACAAATTCCTACGAGCAGTACTTC. The chain joins TRBV10-3 to TRBJ2-7, with 7 bases lining up with TRBD1. Germline V gene lookup returns CDR1 ENHRY and CDR2 SYGVKD. This CDR3 comprises 13 residues. With 10 bases clipped from V and 1 base from J, the junction kept 7 bases outside the gene matches.

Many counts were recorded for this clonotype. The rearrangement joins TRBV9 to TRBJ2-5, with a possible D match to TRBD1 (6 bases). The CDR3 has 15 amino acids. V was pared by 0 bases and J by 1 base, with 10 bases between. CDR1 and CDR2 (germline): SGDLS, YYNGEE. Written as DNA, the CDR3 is TGTGCCAGCAGCGTAGGGGCGACAGGCCAAGAGACCCAGTACTTC. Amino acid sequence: CASSVGATGQETQYF.

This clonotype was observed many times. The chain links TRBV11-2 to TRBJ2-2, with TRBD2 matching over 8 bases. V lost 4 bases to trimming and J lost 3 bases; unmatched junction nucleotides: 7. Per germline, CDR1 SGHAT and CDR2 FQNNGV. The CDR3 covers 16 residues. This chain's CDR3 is CASSSTGGWDTGELFF. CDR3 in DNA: TGTGCCAGCAGCTCAACGGGAGGGTGGGACACCGGGGAGCTGTTTTTT.

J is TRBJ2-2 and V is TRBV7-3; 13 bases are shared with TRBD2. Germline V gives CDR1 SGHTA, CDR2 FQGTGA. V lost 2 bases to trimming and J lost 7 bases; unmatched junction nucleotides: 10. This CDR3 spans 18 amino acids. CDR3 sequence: CASSLHGLAGVSGGELFF. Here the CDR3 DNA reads TGTGCCAGCAGCTTACACGGACTAGCGGGAGTTTCGGGCGGGGAGCTGTTTTTT.